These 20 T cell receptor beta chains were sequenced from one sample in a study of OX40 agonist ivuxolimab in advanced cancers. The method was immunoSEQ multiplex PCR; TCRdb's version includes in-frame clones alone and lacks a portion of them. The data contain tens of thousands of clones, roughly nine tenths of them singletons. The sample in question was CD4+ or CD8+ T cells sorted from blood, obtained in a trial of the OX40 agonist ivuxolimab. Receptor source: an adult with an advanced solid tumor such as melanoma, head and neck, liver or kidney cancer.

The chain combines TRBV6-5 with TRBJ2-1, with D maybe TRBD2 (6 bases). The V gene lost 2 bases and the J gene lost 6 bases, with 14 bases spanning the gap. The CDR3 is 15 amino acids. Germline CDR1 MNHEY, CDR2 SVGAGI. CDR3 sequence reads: CASSYTSFSGNEQFF. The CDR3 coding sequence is TGTGCCAGCAGTTACACTTCATTTAGCGGCAATGAGCAGTTCTTC.

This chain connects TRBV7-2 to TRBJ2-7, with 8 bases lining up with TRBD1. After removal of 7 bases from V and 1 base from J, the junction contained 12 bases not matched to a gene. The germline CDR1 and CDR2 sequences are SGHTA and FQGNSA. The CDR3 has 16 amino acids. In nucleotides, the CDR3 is TGTGCCAGCACCGGGAGATGGACAGGGAGTTCCTACGAGCAGTACTTC. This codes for CASTGRWTGSSYEQYF.

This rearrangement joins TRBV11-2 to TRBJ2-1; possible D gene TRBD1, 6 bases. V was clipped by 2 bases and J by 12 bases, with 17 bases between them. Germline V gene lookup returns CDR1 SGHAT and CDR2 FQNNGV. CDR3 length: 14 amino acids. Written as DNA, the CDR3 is TGTGCCAGCAGCTTAAGGGCACAGGGTGGGGTGCAGTTCTTC. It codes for CASSLRAQGGVQFF.

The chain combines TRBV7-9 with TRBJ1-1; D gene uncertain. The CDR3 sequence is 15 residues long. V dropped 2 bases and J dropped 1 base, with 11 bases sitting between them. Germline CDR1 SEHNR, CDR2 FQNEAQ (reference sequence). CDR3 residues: CASSLFKIQNTEAFF. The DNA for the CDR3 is TGTGCCAGCAGCTTATTCAAGATTCAGAACACTGAAGCTTTCTTT. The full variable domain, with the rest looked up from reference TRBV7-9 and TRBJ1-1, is DTGVSQNPRHKITKRGQNVTFRCDPISEHNRLYWYRQTLGQGPEFLTYFQNEAQLEKSRLLSDRFSAERPKGSFSTLEIQRTEQGDSAMYLCASSLFKIQNTEAFFGQGTRLTVV.

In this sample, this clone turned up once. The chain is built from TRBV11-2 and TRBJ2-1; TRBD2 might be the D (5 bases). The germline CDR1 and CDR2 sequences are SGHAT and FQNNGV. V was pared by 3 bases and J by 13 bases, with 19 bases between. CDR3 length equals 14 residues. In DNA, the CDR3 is TGTGCCAGCAGCTTCGATATATTTCGTAGGACTCAGTTCTTC. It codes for CASSFDIFRRTQFF.

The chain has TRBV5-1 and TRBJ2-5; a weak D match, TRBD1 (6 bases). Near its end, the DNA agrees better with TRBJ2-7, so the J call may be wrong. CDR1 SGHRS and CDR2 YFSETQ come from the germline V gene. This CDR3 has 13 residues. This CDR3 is CASSLAQGYEQYF. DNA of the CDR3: TGCGCCAGCAGCTTGGCACAGGGTTACGAGCAGTACTTC.

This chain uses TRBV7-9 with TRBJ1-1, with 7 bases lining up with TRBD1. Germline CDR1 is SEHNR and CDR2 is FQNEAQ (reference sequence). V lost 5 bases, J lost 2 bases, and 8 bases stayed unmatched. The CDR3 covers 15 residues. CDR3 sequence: CASSDREPANTEAFF. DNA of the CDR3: TGTGCCAGCAGCGACAGGGAACCGGCTAACACTGAAGCTTTCTTT.

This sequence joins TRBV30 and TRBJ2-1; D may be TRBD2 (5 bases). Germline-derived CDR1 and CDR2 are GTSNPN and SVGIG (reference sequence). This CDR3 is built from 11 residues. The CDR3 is CVYGGYNEQFF. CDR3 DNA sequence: TGTGTCTACGGAGGTTACAATGAGCAGTTCTTC.

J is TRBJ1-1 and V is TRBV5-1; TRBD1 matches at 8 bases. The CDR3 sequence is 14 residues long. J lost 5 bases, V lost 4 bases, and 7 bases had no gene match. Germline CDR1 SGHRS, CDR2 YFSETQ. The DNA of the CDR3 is TGCGCCAGCAGCACCCACAGGGGGGGAACTGAAGCTTTCTTT. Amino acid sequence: CASSTHRGGTEAFF.

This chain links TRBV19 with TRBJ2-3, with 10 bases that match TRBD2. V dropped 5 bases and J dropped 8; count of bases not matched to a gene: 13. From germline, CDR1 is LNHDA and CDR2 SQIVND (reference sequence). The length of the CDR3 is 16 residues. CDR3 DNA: TGTGCCAGTAGTCTACCCCCACTAGCGGGGCAAGGTACGCAGTATTTT. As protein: CASSLPPLAGQGTQYF. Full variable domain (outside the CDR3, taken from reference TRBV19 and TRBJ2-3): DGGITQSPKYLFRKEGQNVTLSCEQNLNHDAMYWYRQDPGQGLRLIYYSQIVNDFQKGDIAEGYSVSREKKESFPLTVTSAQKNPTAFYLCASSLPPLAGQGTQYFGPGTRLTVL.

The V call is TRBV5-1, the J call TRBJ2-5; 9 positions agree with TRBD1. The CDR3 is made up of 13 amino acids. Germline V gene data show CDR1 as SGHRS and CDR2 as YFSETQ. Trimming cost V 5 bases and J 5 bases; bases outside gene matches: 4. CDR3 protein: CASSGQGRETQYF. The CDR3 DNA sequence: TGCGCCAGCAGTGGACAGGGGAGGGAGACCCAGTACTTC.

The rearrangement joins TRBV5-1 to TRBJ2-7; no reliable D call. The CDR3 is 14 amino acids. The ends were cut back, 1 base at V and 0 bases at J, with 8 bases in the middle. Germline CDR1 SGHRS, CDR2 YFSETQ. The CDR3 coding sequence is TGCGCCAGCAGCTTGCAGGTGAGCTCCTACGAGCAGTACTTC. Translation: CASSLQVSSYEQYF.

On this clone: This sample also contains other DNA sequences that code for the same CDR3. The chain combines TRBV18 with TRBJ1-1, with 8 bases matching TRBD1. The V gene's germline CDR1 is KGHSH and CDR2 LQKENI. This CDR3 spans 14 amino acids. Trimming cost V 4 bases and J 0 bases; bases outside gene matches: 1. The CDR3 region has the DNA TGTGCCAGCTCACGGGACAGGATGAACACTGAAGCTTTCTTT. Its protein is CASSRDRMNTEAFF.

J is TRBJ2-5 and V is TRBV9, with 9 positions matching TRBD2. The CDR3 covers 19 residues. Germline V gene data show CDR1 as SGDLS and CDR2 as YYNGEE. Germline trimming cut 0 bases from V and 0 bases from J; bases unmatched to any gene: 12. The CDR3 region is CASSVATPPSGKYQETQYF. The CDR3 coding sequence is TGTGCCAGCAGCGTAGCTACACCCCCTAGCGGGAAATACCAAGAGACCCAGTACTTC.

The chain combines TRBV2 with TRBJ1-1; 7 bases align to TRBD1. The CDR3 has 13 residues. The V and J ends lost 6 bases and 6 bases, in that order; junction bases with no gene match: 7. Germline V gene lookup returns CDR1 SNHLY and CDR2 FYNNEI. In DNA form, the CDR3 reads TGTGCCAGCAGGGCCGACAGGGACCCTGAAGCTTTCTTT. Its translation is CASRADRDPEAFF.

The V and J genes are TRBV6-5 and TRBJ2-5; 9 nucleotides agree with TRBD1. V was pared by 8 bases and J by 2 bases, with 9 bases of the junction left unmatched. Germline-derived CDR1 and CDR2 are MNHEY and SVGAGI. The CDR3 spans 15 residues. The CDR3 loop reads CASGTSGTGQETQYF. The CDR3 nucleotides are TGTGCCAGCGGAACCAGCGGGACAGGGCAAGAGACCCAGTACTTC.

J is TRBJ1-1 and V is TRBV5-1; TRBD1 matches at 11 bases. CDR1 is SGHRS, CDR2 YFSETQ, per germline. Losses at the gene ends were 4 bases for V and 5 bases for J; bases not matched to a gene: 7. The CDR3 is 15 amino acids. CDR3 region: CASSTRTGGITEAFF. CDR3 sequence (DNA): TGCGCCAGCAGCACCAGGACAGGGGGCATTACTGAAGCTTTCTTT.

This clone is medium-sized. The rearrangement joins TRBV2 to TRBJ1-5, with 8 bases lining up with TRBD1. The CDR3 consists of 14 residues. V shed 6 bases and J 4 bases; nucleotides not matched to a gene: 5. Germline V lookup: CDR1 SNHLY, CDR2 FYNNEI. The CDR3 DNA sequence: TGTGCCAGCAGGCAGGGGGCTGGTAATCAGCCCCAGCATTTT. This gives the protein CASRQGAGNQPQHF.

CDR3 DNA sequence: TGTGCCAGCAGTTTCTTAGCGAGTCGCAGAACGCAGTATTTT. It is translated as CASSFLASRRTQYF. This chain uses TRBV2 with TRBJ2-3; possible D gene TRBD2, 5 bases. Germline V gene data show CDR1 as SNHLY and CDR2 as FYNNEI. This CDR3 comprises 14 residues. V was clipped by 5 bases and J by 9 bases, with 18 bases between them.

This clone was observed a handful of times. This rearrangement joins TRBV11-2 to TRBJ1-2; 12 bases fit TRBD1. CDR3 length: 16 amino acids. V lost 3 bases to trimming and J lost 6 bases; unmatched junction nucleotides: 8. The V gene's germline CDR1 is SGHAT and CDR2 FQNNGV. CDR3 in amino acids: CASSFTTGTGGHGYTF. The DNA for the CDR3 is TGTGCCAGCAGCTTCACGACCGGGACAGGGGGCCATGGCTACACCTTC.